Detailed here is one T cell receptor (beta chain). Its antigen is unidentified. The data belong to a study of cytomegalovirus exposure and HLA in healthy donors. Study overall: HLA-typed donors were the source of around 85 million unique TCRs held in an early data release. Membership in the Caucasian-associated ancestry cluster was found for around four fifths of 398 genotyped donors. Whole-study results and caveats: Judged likely to be a sequencing artifact was a cluster of highly shared sequence variants. Most TCR beta V segments were productive about 87% or about 30% of the time in an earlier analysis.

The PCR used 60 Vbeta and 13 Jbeta primers. The table came from immunoSEQ multiplex PCR; TCRdb's copy has only in-frame clones and leaves some out. The table includes about 140,000 clones, roughly 75% detected once. V was clipped by 2 bases and J by 5 bases, with 6 bases between them. In germline, CDR1 is KGHSH, CDR2 LQKENI. There are 12 residues in the CDR3. The sequence was collected from a female donor in good health and CMV-seronegative. The V call is TRBV18, the J call TRBJ2-5; no clear D. The sample taken for sequencing was PBMCs. The CDR3 loop is CASSPYGETQYF. CDR3 bases: TGTGCCAGCTCACCATACGGGGAGACCCAGTACTTC.